This is a list of T cell receptor beta chains from one sample in a study of blood T cell repertoires in COVID-19. Sequencing used immunoSEQ multiplex PCR; TCRdb keeps in-frame clones, though not all of them. The sample has 250,000 to 350,000 clones, approximately 86% seen once; the top ten hold roughly 1.9%. Material: peripheral blood. The receptors shown here come from a woman in her thirties who had recovered from COVID-19. Each CDR3 is given with its conserved first and last residue. The D gene is left open where the match is weak. The size entry is marked missing in some rows and otherwise reads once, few, many or a size class.

abundance: .; d_gene: .; v_gene: TRBV28; j_gene: TRBJ2-6; CDR3aa: CASSPSGANVLTF; CDR3nt: TGTGCCAGCAGTCCGTCTGGGGCCAACGTCCTGACTTTC
abundance: .; d_gene: .; v_gene: TRBV2; j_gene: TRBJ2-7; CDR3aa: CASTRQPIGPYEQYF; CDR3nt: TGTGCCAGCACTAGACAGCCCATCGGGCCCTACGAGCAGTACTTC
abundance: .; d_gene: .; v_gene: TRBV19; j_gene: TRBJ2-1; CDR3aa: CASTPWGDYNEQFF; CDR3nt: TGTGCCAGTACCCCTTGGGGCGATTACAATGAGCAGTTCTTC
abundance: .; d_gene: .; v_gene: TRBV6-6; j_gene: TRBJ2-7; CDR3aa: CASSYSIRGYEQYF; CDR3nt: TGTGCCAGCAGTTACTCGATACGGGGCTACGAGCAGTACTTC
abundance: .; d_gene: TRBD2; v_gene: TRBV4-1; j_gene: TRBJ2-7; CDR3aa: CASSVLFGTSINEQYF; CDR3nt: TGCGCCAGCAGCGTTCTTTTTGGGACTAGCATCAACGAGCAGTACTTC
abundance: .; d_gene: TRBD1; v_gene: TRBV5-1; j_gene: TRBJ2-7; CDR3aa: CASSRDRAYEQYF; CDR3nt: TGCGCCAGCAGCCGGGACAGGGCCTACGAGCAGTACTTC
abundance: few; d_gene: .; v_gene: TRBV9; j_gene: TRBJ2-7; CDR3aa: CASSVNNAEQYF; CDR3nt: TGTGCCAGCAGCGTAAACAACGCTGAGCAGTACTTC
abundance: .; d_gene: TRBD1; v_gene: TRBV4-1; j_gene: TRBJ1-5; CDR3aa: CASSQWTGDDQPQHF; CDR3nt: TGCGCCAGCAGCCAATGGACAGGTGATGATCAGCCCCAGCATTTT
abundance: .; d_gene: .; v_gene: TRBV6-5; j_gene: TRBJ1-2; CDR3aa: CASSEQALGNGYTF; CDR3nt: TGTGCCAGCTCAGAACAGGCGTTGGGGAATGGCTACACCTTC
abundance: .; d_gene: .; v_gene: TRBV28; j_gene: TRBJ1-2; CDR3aa: CASSPPGQIDGYTF; CDR3nt: TGTGCCAGCAGCCCTCCGGGACAAATTGATGGCTACACCTTC
abundance: .; d_gene: TRBD2; v_gene: TRBV13; j_gene: TRBJ2-3; CDR3aa: CASSLDLWEGRADTQYF; CDR3nt: TGTGCCAGCAGCCTCGATCTGTGGGAGGGTCGGGCAGATACGCAGTATTTT
abundance: .; d_gene: .; v_gene: TRBV19; j_gene: TRBJ1-2; CDR3aa: CASSTGEYNYGYTF; CDR3nt: TGTGCCAGTAGTACAGGGGAGTATAACTATGGCTACACCTTC
abundance: .; d_gene: .; v_gene: TRBV7-2; j_gene: TRBJ1-2; CDR3aa: CASSLTAWEGYTF; CDR3nt: TGTGCCAGCAGCTTAACGGCTTGGGAGGGCTACACCTTC
abundance: .; d_gene: .; v_gene: TRBV27; j_gene: TRBJ1-1; CDR3aa: CASSLMRIGTEAFF; CDR3nt: TGTGCCAGCAGTTTAATGAGGATTGGCACTGAAGCTTTCTTT
abundance: .; d_gene: .; v_gene: TRBV1; j_gene: TRBJ2-5; CDR3aa: CTSSQASSGSIHQETQYF; CDR3nt: TGCACCAGCAGCCAAGCGTCTAGCGGGAGTATCCACCAAGAGACCCAGTACTTC
abundance: .; d_gene: .; v_gene: TRBV18; j_gene: TRBJ2-2; CDR3aa: CASSPDRLGNTGELFF; CDR3nt: TGTGCCAGCTCACCAGACAGGCTAGGGAACACCGGGGAGCTGTTTTTT
abundance: .; d_gene: .; v_gene: TRBV21-1; j_gene: TRBJ2-4; CDR3aa: CASSKNTPVRAKNIQYF; CDR3nt: TGTGCCAGCAGCAAAAATACCCCGGTCCGCGCCAAAAACATTCAGTACTTC
abundance: .; d_gene: .; v_gene: TRBV6-5; j_gene: TRBJ2-1; CDR3aa: CASQGSYNEQFF; CDR3nt: TGTGCCAGCCAGGGCTCCTACAATGAGCAGTTCTTC
abundance: once; d_gene: TRBD2; v_gene: TRBV2; j_gene: TRBJ2-1; CDR3aa: CASSEERGTYNEQFF; CDR3nt: TGTGCCAGCAGTGAAGAGCGGGGAACCTACAATGAGCAGTTCTTC
abundance: once; d_gene: TRBD2; v_gene: TRBV28; j_gene: TRBJ2-5; CDR3aa: CASGPLGGGQETQYF; CDR3nt: TGTGCCAGCGGGCCTTTGGGCGGGGGACAAGAGACCCAGTACTTC
abundance: .; d_gene: .; v_gene: TRBV29-1; j_gene: TRBJ1-1; CDR3aa: CSVQATNTEAFF; CDR3nt: TGCAGCGTGCAAGCTACGAACACTGAAGCTTTCTTT
abundance: .; d_gene: .; v_gene: TRBV12-3/TRBV12-4; j_gene: TRBJ1-2; CDR3aa: CASSSRNYGYTF; CDR3nt: TGTGCCAGCAGCTCCAGAAACTATGGCTACACCTTC
abundance: .; d_gene: .; v_gene: TRBV5-4; j_gene: TRBJ1-1; CDR3aa: CASSLDRGLHTEAFF; CDR3nt: TGTGCCAGCAGCTTGGATCGGGGACTACACACTGAAGCTTTCTTT
abundance: .; d_gene: .; v_gene: TRBV14; j_gene: TRBJ1-6; CDR3aa: CASSQAGATGNSPLHF; CDR3nt: TGTGCCAGCAGCCAAGCAGGGGCAACGGGAAATTCACCCCTCCACTTT
abundance: .; d_gene: TRBD1; v_gene: TRBV27; j_gene: TRBJ2-1; CDR3aa: CASSSWTGFNEQFF; CDR3nt: TGTGCCAGCAGTTCCTGGACAGGTTTCAATGAGCAGTTCTTC
abundance: .; d_gene: .; v_gene: TRBV3-1/TRBV3-2; j_gene: TRBJ2-7; CDR3aa: CASSHGETYEQYF; CDR3nt: TGTGCCAGCAGCCACGGAGAAACCTACGAGCAGTACTTC
abundance: .; d_gene: TRBD1; v_gene: TRBV5-1; j_gene: TRBJ2-2; CDR3aa: CASTQGENGELFF; CDR3nt: TGCGCCAGCACCCAGGGGGAGAACGGGGAGCTGTTTTTT
abundance: .; d_gene: .; v_gene: TRBV12-3/TRBV12-4; j_gene: TRBJ1-1; CDR3aa: CASSLSRDTEAFF; CDR3nt: TGTGCCAGCAGTTTATCTAGAGACACTGAAGCTTTCTTT
abundance: .; d_gene: .; v_gene: TRBV6-5; j_gene: TRBJ1-5; CDR3aa: CASSQGSNQPQHF; CDR3nt: TGTGCCAGCAGCCAGGGGTCCAATCAGCCCCAGCATTTT
abundance: .; d_gene: TRBD1; v_gene: TRBV9; j_gene: TRBJ1-6; CDR3aa: CASSASGTGKNSPLHF; CDR3nt: TGTGCCAGCAGCGCATCCGGGACAGGGAAGAATTCACCCCTCCACTTT
abundance: .; d_gene: .; v_gene: TRBV24-1; j_gene: TRBJ2-2; CDR3aa: CATSTQGRSTTGELFF; CDR3nt: TGTGCCACCAGCACACAGGGGAGGAGTACGACCGGGGAGCTGTTTTTT
abundance: .; d_gene: .; v_gene: TRBV27; j_gene: TRBJ2-7; CDR3aa: CASSFFQGSDEQYF; CDR3nt: TGTGCCAGCAGTTTTTTCCAGGGGAGCGACGAGCAGTACTTC
abundance: .; d_gene: .; v_gene: TRBV5-1; j_gene: TRBJ2-3; CDR3aa: CATADRVISDTQYF; CDR3nt: TGCGCCACCGCCGACCGGGTCATATCAGATACGCAGTATTTT
abundance: .; d_gene: .; v_gene: TRBV7-3; j_gene: TRBJ2-2; CDR3aa: CASSSARAGRWGTGELFF; CDR3nt: TGTGCCAGCAGCTCCGCTCGTGCGGGCCGCTGGGGCACCGGGGAGCTGTTTTTT
abundance: .; d_gene: .; v_gene: TRBV28; j_gene: TRBJ1-5; CDR3aa: CASSLIGDFSQPQHF; CDR3nt: TGTGCCAGCAGTTTGATCGGGGATTTCAGCCAGCCCCAGCATTTT
abundance: .; d_gene: TRBD2; v_gene: TRBV11-2; j_gene: TRBJ2-5; CDR3aa: CASSLEAGGQETQYF; CDR3nt: TGTGCCAGCAGCTTGGAAGCGGGAGGGCAAGAGACCCAGTACTTC
abundance: .; d_gene: .; v_gene: TRBV5-4; j_gene: TRBJ2-3; CDR3aa: CASSWPGVIPGSEGTDTQYF; CDR3nt: TGTGCCAGCAGCTGGCCTGGGGTCATACCCGGGAGCGAAGGTACAGATACGCAGTATTTT
abundance: .; d_gene: TRBD1; v_gene: TRBV15; j_gene: TRBJ1-5; CDR3aa: CATSRDLNRGVQPQHF; CDR3nt: TGTGCCACCAGCAGAGATCTTAACAGGGGGGTTCAGCCCCAGCATTTT
abundance: .; d_gene: .; v_gene: TRBV3-1/TRBV3-2; j_gene: TRBJ2-7; CDR3aa: CASSQGVDRQYEQYF; CDR3nt: TGTGCCAGCAGCCAGGGGGTAGACAGGCAGTACGAGCAGTACTTC
abundance: .; d_gene: TRBD1; v_gene: TRBV5-8; j_gene: TRBJ1-5; CDR3aa: CASRPGQGNIEPQHF; CDR3nt: TGTGCCAGCAGACCGGGACAGGGGAATATTGAGCCCCAGCATTTT
abundance: .; d_gene: .; v_gene: TRBV7-9; j_gene: TRBJ2-1; CDR3aa: CASSLVVPSDEQFF; CDR3nt: TGTGCCAGCAGCTTAGTGGTTCCTAGCGATGAGCAGTTCTTC
abundance: .; d_gene: .; v_gene: TRBV29-1; j_gene: TRBJ2-2; CDR3aa: CSVDVVNTGELFF; CDR3nt: TGCAGCGTTGACGTTGTTAACACCGGGGAGCTGTTTTTT
abundance: .; d_gene: .; v_gene: TRBV7-2; j_gene: TRBJ2-3; CDR3aa: CASSLPGKSNTQYF; CDR3nt: TGTGCCAGCAGCTTACCGGGGAAGTCCAATACGCAGTATTTT
abundance: few; d_gene: TRBD1; v_gene: TRBV3-1/TRBV3-2; j_gene: TRBJ2-3; CDR3aa: CASSQRTGQGTDTQYF; CDR3nt: TGTGCCAGCAGCCAACGTACGGGACAGGGCACAGATACGCAGTATTTT
abundance: .; d_gene: .; v_gene: TRBV19; j_gene: TRBJ2-7; CDR3aa: CASSDPGGGLYEQYF; CDR3nt: TGTGCCAGTAGTGACCCAGGGGGAGGACTCTACGAGCAGTACTTC
abundance: .; d_gene: .; v_gene: TRBV6-2/TRBV6-3; j_gene: TRBJ2-7; CDR3aa: CASSPSDKPYEQYF; CDR3nt: TGTGCCAGCAGTCCCTCGGACAAGCCCTACGAGCAGTACTTC
abundance: .; d_gene: TRBD1; v_gene: TRBV27; j_gene: TRBJ2-1; CDR3aa: CASSPLRQGLSPNEQFF; CDR3nt: TGTGCCAGCAGTCCCCTCCGACAGGGGCTTTCGCCCAATGAGCAGTTCTTC
abundance: .; d_gene: TRBD1; v_gene: TRBV29-1; j_gene: TRBJ2-2; CDR3aa: CSVQIGTGNTGELFF; CDR3nt: TGCAGCGTTCAAATAGGGACAGGGAATACCGGGGAGCTGTTTTTT
abundance: .; d_gene: .; v_gene: TRBV12-3/TRBV12-4; j_gene: TRBJ2-5; CDR3aa: CASSALGQETQYF; CDR3nt: TGTGCCAGCAGTGCACTAGGGCAAGAGACCCAGTACTTC
abundance: .; d_gene: .; v_gene: TRBV19; j_gene: TRBJ1-4; CDR3aa: CAASQDSNEKLFF; CDR3nt: TGTGCCGCCTCTCAGGACAGTAATGAAAAACTGTTTTTT
abundance: .; d_gene: TRBD1; v_gene: TRBV7-9; j_gene: TRBJ2-7; CDR3aa: CASTGTGDEQYF; CDR3nt: TGTGCCAGCACCGGGACAGGGGACGAGCAGTACTTC